This T cell receptor (beta chain) stems from a study of shared clonotypes between healthy human individuals. The authors split each subset's genomic DNA evenly across several immunoSEQ plates. The protocol was immunoSEQ multiplex PCR, while the TCRdb copy is restricted to in-frame clones and leaves out a portion. The sample shows nearly 500,000 clones, about three quarters of them seen only once. There are a few counts of this clone. The V segment lost 5 bases and the J segment 1 base; nucleotides outside the gene matches: 5. Germline V lookup: CDR1 SEHNR, CDR2 FQNEAQ (reference sequence). The CDR3 spans 15 residues.

The chain is built from TRBV7-9 and TRBJ1-5, with 7 bases matching TRBD1. This TCR came from a woman in her 40s in good health. Some clones in this sample may be carry-over from other donors' samples. The sequencing input was PBMCs. CDR3 region: CASSRGQSSNQPQHF. In DNA form, the CDR3 reads TGTGCCAGCAGCAGGGGACAGTCGAGCAATCAGCCCCAGCATTTT.